The subject of this entry is one T cell receptor beta chain. The data derive from a study of blood T cell repertoires in COVID-19. Study background: The samples span acute and convalescent COVID-19 from the United States, Italy and Spain. T cells, B-cell-depleted T cells, or PBMCs provided the cDNA or gDNA that served as material.

Authors' processing steps: Amplification of reference gene primers provided the estimated nucleated cell counts. Assay used: immunoSEQ multiplex PCR; TCRdb lists only in-frame clones, some missing. Clone size and the V and J calls come from that table; the DNA yielded D and trimming. The sample yields approximately 180,000 clones, more than 75% seen once. The receptor's source is a woman aged 65 to 85 with COVID-19, enrolled during active disease. The sample taken for sequencing was peripheral blood.

The CDR3 loop is CASGLQVAVDNTGELFF. The DNA of the CDR3 is TGTGCTAGTGGTTTGCAAGTAGCCGTAGATAACACCGGGGAGCTGTTTTTT. V and J are TRBV12-5 and TRBJ2-2; D is uncertain. The length of the CDR3 is 17 residues. From germline, CDR1 is LGHNT and CDR2 FRNRAP. V lost 2 bases to trimming and J lost 2 bases, with 15 bases between them.